A selection of T cell receptor beta chains follows, all from one sample in a study of a mutant IDH1 vaccine in newly diagnosed glioma. TCRdb's table, derived via immunoSEQ multiplex PCR, lists solely in-frame clones and lacks some. This table holds tens of thousands of clones, 75% to 90% found once. The specimen was PBMCs, collected from a glioma patient treated with radiotherapy, temozolomide or both. The receptors stem from a woman aged 40 to 49 with glioma. Both conserved end residues are trimmed from each CDR3. The size entry is marked missing in some rows and otherwise reads once, few, many or a size class.

J	size	V	CDR3
TRBJ1-2	once	TRBV7-9	ASSLEYRGDYGYT
TRBJ1-3	-	TRBV4-1	ASSQPAPGNTIY
TRBJ2-7	-	TRBV15	ATSRVGRGNYEQY
TRBJ2-3	-	TRBV6-6	ASSPGLAVGTDTQY
TRBJ1-2	-	TRBV30	ATTPGTYGYT
-	-	TRBV30	AWSVGGSPYEQY
TRBJ2-3	-	TRBV7-8	AIESYSTDTQY
TRBJ2-1	-	TRBV7-6	ASSLEQAYNEQF
TRBJ1-2	-	TRBV6-1	ASSGRGQGFKYDYGYT
TRBJ2-7	-	TRBV29-1	SVEVGDGYEQY
TRBJ2-7	-	TRBV7-2	ASSLGQGETYEQY
TRBJ1-5	-	TRBV19	ASSIAGVGEPQH
TRBJ1-1	-	TRBV10-1	ASSEPPQVGANTEAF
TRBJ1-1	-	TRBV6-6	ASSWTGGAGNTEAF
TRBJ1-1	-	TRBV5-1	ASRTGSEAF
TRBJ1-4	-	TRBV7-2	ASSLWSIGEKLF
TRBJ1-1	-	TRBV19	ASSPGRMNTEAF